The 28 T cell receptor beta chains presented below share a single source sample, sequenced in a study of cytomegalovirus exposure and HLA in healthy donors (dated by TCRdb to between 2016 and 2019). To prepare the library, the immunoSEQ multiplex PCR assay was applied. For the multiplex PCR, a mixture combining 60 forward primers for TCR Vbeta segments and 13 reverse primers for TCR Jbeta segments was used. The source is immuneACCESS, and TCRdb retained only in-frame sequences with V and J called. Part of the clones is not carried over; for the studies checked, unresolved V genes explain less than half of this, and the remainder is unexplained. This sample has approximately 170,000 clones in its table, and 82% of those were observed once. The ten largest make up 1.5% of the sample. Sequenced sample: PBMCs. Receptors originate from a male donor in good health and CMV-seronegative.

CDR3 region: CAWGGTGRYGNTIYF. The CDR3 bases are TGTGCCTGGGGCGGGACAGGGCGTTATGGAAACACCATATATTTT. V usage is TRBV30 and J usage is TRBJ1-3, with 9 bases identical to TRBD1. The CDR3 sequence is 15 residues long. Per germline, CDR1 GTSNPN and CDR2 SVGIG (reference sequence). Trimming removed 5 bases from V and 3 bases from J; junction bases left unmatched: 8.

The V gene is TRBV6-6, the J gene TRBJ1-1, with D maybe TRBD1 (6 bases). V was trimmed by 6 bases and J by 1 base, leaving 9 bases between them. CDR1 MNHNY and CDR2 SVGAGI come from the germline V gene (reference sequence). The CDR3 totals 13 residues. The CDR3 DNA reads as TGTGCCAGCAGGACGACAGGGAACACTGAAGCTTTCTTT. Translating gives CASRTTGNTEAFF.

The J gene is TRBJ2-1, the V gene TRBV28; a possible D gene is TRBD1 (6 bases). Germline loops: CDR1 MDHEN, CDR2 SYDVKM. The CDR3 contains 15 residues. V was clipped by 4 bases and J by 6 bases, with 16 bases between them. The CDR3: CASSSNPGAVNEQFF. Here the CDR3 DNA reads TGTGCCAGCAGTTCCAACCCAGGGGCAGTCAATGAGCAGTTCTTC.

The chain is built from TRBV28 and TRBJ2-1, with D tentatively TRBD1 (6 bases). This CDR3 contains 14 residues. V was trimmed by 6 bases and J by 5 bases, leaving 14 bases between them. Germline V gives CDR1 MDHEN, CDR2 SYDVKM. Here the CDR3 DNA reads TGTGCCAGCAGCCATGCTCAGGGGCACAATGAGCAGTTCTTC. This translates into CASSHAQGHNEQFF.

The genes are TRBV2 and TRBJ1-2; 9 bases align to TRBD1. With V trimmed by 9 bases and J by 8 bases, 7 bases remained unmatched. This CDR3 region has 12 residues. Germline CDR1 reads SNHLY; CDR2 reads FYNNEI. CDR3 region: CASGTGRQGYTF. The CDR3 DNA is TGTGCCAGTGGGACAGGGCGGCAGGGCTACACCTTC. Full variable domain (outside the CDR3, taken from reference TRBV2 and TRBJ1-2): EPEVTQTPSHQVTQMGQEVILRCVPISNHLYFYWYRQILGQKVEFLVSFYNNEISEKSEIFDDQFSVERPDGSNFTLKIRSTKLEDSAMYFCASGTGRQGYTFGSGTRLTVV.

This sequence joins TRBV10-3 and TRBJ1-3, with TRBD1 as a possible D gene (6 bases). CDR3 size: 14 residues. V dropped 7 bases and J dropped 2 bases, with 12 bases sitting between them. Germline V gene data show CDR1 as ENHRY and CDR2 as SYGVKD. DNA of the CDR3: TGTGCCATCAATATACAGGGCCCTGGAAACACCATATATTTT. This gives the protein CAINIQGPGNTIYF.

The chain combines TRBV6-1 with TRBJ1-5; 7 bases align to TRBD1. After removal of 4 bases from V and 3 bases from J, the junction contained 6 bases not matched to a gene. Germline V gene lookup returns CDR1 MNHNS and CDR2 SASEGT. The CDR3 has 15 residues. CDR3 in amino acids: CASSVHGTDNQPQHF. The CDR3 nucleotides read TGTGCCAGCAGTGTACACGGGACAGACAATCAGCCCCAGCATTTT.

The chain links TRBV5-1 to TRBJ2-1; 8 bases agree with TRBD2. The germline V gene encodes CDR1 SGHRS and CDR2 YFSETQ. The V and J ends lost 6 bases and 9 bases, in that order; junction bases with no gene match: 11. The CDR3 runs to 14 residues. CDR3 in amino acids: CASTSSGLGAEQFF. The CDR3 coding sequence is TGCGCCAGCACCTCTAGCGGGTTAGGGGCTGAGCAGTTCTTC. Full variable domain (remainder filled in from reference TRBV5-1 and TRBJ2-1): KAGVTQTPRYLIKTRGQQVTLSCSPISGHRSVSWYQQTPGQGLQFLFEYFSETQRNKGNFPGRFSGRQFSNSRSEMNVSTLELGDSALYLCASTSSGLGAEQFFGPGTRLTVL.

This chain links TRBV6-6 with TRBJ1-5; D remains ambiguous. The CDR3 has 12 amino acids. CDR1 and CDR2 from the germline V gene are MNHNY and SVGAGI (reference sequence). Between the trimmed V and J ends, which lost 7 bases and 3 bases, there was a span of 7 bases. DNA for the CDR3: TGTGCCAGCAATCTAGCCAATCAGCCCCAGCATTTT. This encodes CASNLANQPQHF.

This clone appeared a few times. The chain couples TRBV2 to TRBJ2-1; D is unclear. Germline CDR1 and CDR2: SNHLY and FYNNEI. V gave up 4 bases and J gave up 7 bases, with 11 bases separating them. CDR3 length: 13 amino acids. CDR3 in DNA: TGTGCCAGCAGTGTCGCGAACAGAAATGAGCAGTTCTTC. It encodes CASSVANRNEQFF.

This sequence joins TRBV29-1 and TRBJ2-5; a possible D gene is TRBD1 (6 bases). Germline V gene data show CDR1 as SQVTM and CDR2 as ANQGSEA. V lost 5 bases, J lost 10 bases, and 14 bases lay in between. This CDR3 has 11 amino acids. This chain's CDR3 is CSVLDRTLQYF. The CDR3 DNA reads as TGCAGCGTTCTGGACAGAACCCTCCAGTACTTC.

This chain uses TRBV6-1 with TRBJ1-1; tentatively, D is TRBD1 (6 bases). V lost 4 bases, J lost 1 base, and 10 bases lay in between. The CDR3 contains 14 residues. Germline CDR1 and CDR2: MNHNS and SASEGT. CDR3 bases: TGTGCCAGCAGTGCGGGGACAAAGAACACTGAAGCTTTCTTT. Translation gives CASSAGTKNTEAFF.

The chain carries TRBV19 and TRBJ1-6; the D gene is possibly TRBD1 (6 bases). In germline, CDR1 is LNHDA, CDR2 SQIVND (reference sequence). The V and J ends lost 2 bases and 7 bases respectively, with 15 bases between them. The CDR3 sequence is 16 residues long. The CDR3 spells CASSILQGRTNSPLHF. CDR3 bases: TGTGCCAGTAGTATACTACAGGGAAGGACAAATTCACCCCTCCACTTT. Filled out from reference TRBV19 and TRBJ1-6, the complete variable domain reads DGGITQSPKYLFRKEGQNVTLSCEQNLNHDAMYWYRQDPGQGLRLIYYSQIVNDFQKGDIAEGYSVSREKKESFPLTVTSAQKNPTAFYLCASSILQGRTNSPLHFGNGTRLTVT.

The chain carries TRBV11-3 and TRBJ2-1, with D perhaps matching TRBD2 (6 bases). This CDR3 has 12 amino acids. The germline CDR1 and CDR2 sequences are SGHNT and YENEEA. The germline V and J ends were trimmed by 1 base and 8 bases, with 6 bases remaining between them. For the CDR3, the DNA is TGTGCCAGCAGCTTAGGGGGGGATGAGCAGTTCTTC. Translated, it gives CASSLGGDEQFF.

The rearrangement uses TRBV25-1 and TRBJ1-5; TRBD1 aligns across 7 bases. Per the germline V gene, CDR1 is MGHDK and CDR2 is SYGVNS. The CDR3 covers 13 residues. V shed 7 bases and J 2 bases; nucleotides not matched to a gene: 2. CDR3 residues: CASNGQGNQPQHF. The CDR3 bases are TGTGCCAGCAACGGACAGGGCAATCAGCCCCAGCATTTT.

The V and J genes are TRBV15 and TRBJ2-3; 9 bases map to TRBD1. V dropped 1 base and J dropped 6; count of bases not matched to a gene: 8. The CDR3 extends over 16 amino acids. The germline CDR1 and CDR2 sequences are LNHNV and YYDKDF (reference sequence). The CDR3 sequence is CATSRGVNRGQDTQYF. The CDR3 DNA follows: TGTGCCACCAGCAGAGGTGTGAACAGGGGGCAGGATACGCAGTATTTT. The full variable domain, its missing parts supplied by reference TRBV15 and TRBJ2-3, is DAMVIQNPRYQVTQFGKPVTLSCSQTLNHNVMYWYQQKSSQAPKLLFHYYDKDFNNEADTPDNFQSRRPNTSFCFLDIRSPGLGDTAMYLCATSRGVNRGQDTQYFGPGTRLTVL.

This clone was counted once. The V call is TRBV7-4, the J call TRBJ1-3; D uncertain. V dropped 1 base and J dropped 3 bases, with 28 bases sitting between them. The CDR3 length is 21 residues. Per the germline V gene, CDR1 is SGHVT and CDR2 is SQSDAQ. CDR3 residues: CASSLGVGTFSSTGHGNTIYF. Here the CDR3 DNA reads TGTGCCAGCAGCTTAGGGGTCGGTACTTTTTCCTCAACGGGTCATGGAAACACCATATATTTT.

This clone has only a few counts. The CDR3: CASSFQGTLEQYF. The CDR3 nucleotides read TGTGCCAGCAGCTTCCAGGGCACCCTCGAGCAGTACTTC. V gene TRBV11-2 combines with J gene TRBJ2-7; D is perhaps TRBD1 (5 bases). Trimming stripped 3 bases from V and 6 bases from J, with 12 bases between. The germline V gene encodes CDR1 SGHAT and CDR2 FQNNGV. This CDR3 comprises 13 residues.

The chain has TRBV5-6 and TRBJ1-1, with D unclear. Germline CDR1 is SGHDT and CDR2 is YYEEEE. V gave up 1 base and J gave up 7 bases, with 8 bases separating them. The CDR3 totals 12 residues. CDR3: CASSLFSYEAFF. CDR3 in DNA: TGTGCCAGCAGCTTGTTTTCGTATGAAGCTTTCTTT.

This chain connects TRBV18 to TRBJ2-7; 9 bases match TRBD1. V was clipped by 4 bases and J by 3 bases; unmatched bases: 10. In germline, CDR1 is KGHSH, CDR2 LQKENI. The CDR3 has 16 residues. CDR3 region: CASSHTARDRDYEQYF. The CDR3 DNA sequence: TGTGCCAGCTCACATACTGCCCGGGACAGGGACTACGAGCAGTACTTC. The full variable domain, with the rest looked up from reference TRBV18 and TRBJ2-7, is NAGVMQNPRHLVRRRGQEARLRCSPMKGHSHVYWYRQLPEEGLKFMVYLQKENIIDESGMPKERFSAEFPKEGPSILRIQQVVRGDSAAYFCASSHTARDRDYEQYFGPGTRLTVT.

The J gene is TRBJ1-2, the V gene TRBV6-6; TRBD1 aligns across 7 bases. Germline V lookup: CDR1 MNHNY, CDR2 SVGAGI (reference sequence). The length of the CDR3 is 15 residues. Trimming at V came to 1 base and at J to 4 bases, leaving 6 bases not matched to a gene. CDR3 amino acids: CASSYYGTAIYGYTF. CDR3 DNA: TGTGCCAGCAGTTACTATGGGACAGCGATCTATGGCTACACCTTC.

V usage is TRBV27 and J usage is TRBJ1-1; unclear D gene. Trimming shortened V by 8 bases and J by 0 bases, and 10 bases separated the two germline ends. The CDR3 has 13 amino acids. The germline V gene has CDR1 MNHEY and CDR2 SMNVEV (reference sequence). CDR3 loop: CASQEEMNTEAFF. CDR3 DNA sequence: TGTGCCAGCCAGGAGGAGATGAACACTGAAGCTTTCTTT.

CDR3 sequence reads: CASRAGLAGGRSHEQYF. In DNA form, the CDR3 reads TGTGCCAGCAGGGCCGGACTAGCGGGAGGGCGCTCGCACGAGCAGTACTTC. The rearrangement links TRBV2 to TRBJ2-7, with TRBD2 matching over 15 bases. The CDR3 totals 17 residues. Trimming at V came to 6 bases and at J to 5 bases, leaving 11 bases not matched to a gene. Per the germline V gene, CDR1 is SNHLY and CDR2 is FYNNEI.

V gene TRBV5-6 combines with J gene TRBJ2-1; no firm D call. CDR1 is SGHDT, CDR2 YYEEEE, per germline. The CDR3 loop spans 12 amino acids. The V gene lost 2 bases and the J gene lost 7 bases, with 7 bases spanning the gap. CDR3 in amino acids: CASSFSVNEQFF. The CDR3 coding sequence is TGTGCCAGCAGCTTTAGTGTTAATGAGCAGTTCTTC.

The rearrangement links TRBV14 to TRBJ1-2; D is unresolved. Germline CDR1 is SGHDN and CDR2 is FVKESK. Trimming shortened V by 1 base and J by 8 bases, and 14 bases separated the two germline ends. The CDR3 is 14 residues long. The CDR3 DNA is TGTGCCAGCAGCCAAGTCGAGGGTACGGGGGGCTACACCTTC. It encodes CASSQVEGTGGYTF.

This rearrangement joins TRBV6-5 to TRBJ2-7; no clear D gene. The CDR3 runs to 15 residues. The V end lost 2 bases, the J end lost 2 bases, and 13 bases lay between the germline ends. Germline values: CDR1 MNHEY, CDR2 SVGAGI. This CDR3 reads CASSYPKMAAYEQYF. In nucleotides, the CDR3 is TGTGCCAGCAGTTACCCGAAAATGGCAGCCTACGAGCAGTACTTC.

The V and J genes are TRBV18 and TRBJ2-7; 12 bases are a match to TRBD1. There are 15 residues in the CDR3. V shed 3 bases and J 0 bases; nucleotides not matched to a gene: 0. Germline lookup yields CDR1 KGHSH and CDR2 LQKENI. The CDR3 bases are TGTGCCAGCTCACCGGGACAGGGGGCCTCCTACGAGCAGTACTTC. Translating gives CASSPGQGASYEQYF.

This sequence joins TRBV7-9 and TRBJ2-7; D possibly corresponds to TRBD1 (6 bases). The V and J ends lost 8 bases and 2 bases respectively, with 16 bases between them. Germline V gene data show CDR1 as SEHNR and CDR2 as FQNEAQ (reference sequence). The CDR3 is 14 residues long. CDR3 loop: CASRLEGQPYEQYF. CDR3 sequence (DNA): TGTGCCAGCCGCCTTGAAGGACAGCCCTACGAGCAGTACTTC.